This T cell receptor (beta chain) was sequenced for a study of CD8 T cell repertoires and HIV-1 epitope variants. Study details: T cells were stimulated with Twenty-five Gag and Nef peptides separately. Separate from the cultures, 1M uncultured T cells served as baseline. Controls included no peptide, Ebola AY9 epitope, and a CMV, EBV, flu pool.

TCR beta CDR3 was sequenced at survey depth on immunoSEQ. Profiled with immunoSEQ multiplex PCR; TCRdb holds only in-frame clones, not every one. This sample carries 4,500 to 7,000 clones, about 61% of them seen once, and the ten largest clones take less than 45%. The CDR3 runs to 15 residues. Germline trimming cut 0 bases from V and 5 bases from J; bases unmatched to any gene: 4. CDR1 is LNHNV, CDR2 YYDKDF, per germline (reference sequence). On this clone: Antigen: not known.

The clonotype originates from a male donor with HIV. The specimen sequenced was cultured CD8+ T cells derived from PBMCs. V is TRBV15 and J is TRBJ2-5; the match to TRBD2 covers 9 bases. CDR3 coding DNA: TGTGCCACCAGCAGAGATAGGCTAGCGGGGGAGACCCAGTACTTC. This sequence encodes CATSRDRLAGETQYF. Complete variable domain (other parts from reference TRBV15 and TRBJ2-5): DAMVIQNPRYQVTQFGKPVTLSCSQTLNHNVMYWYQQKSSQAPKLLFHYYDKDFNNEADTPDNFQSRRPNTSFCFLDIRSPGLGDTAMYLCATSRDRLAGETQYFGPGTRLLVL.